This T cell receptor beta chain derives from a study of CD8 T cells in Susac syndrome. Random hexamers served to reverse transcribe roughly 0.5 to 1 ug RNA. TCRdb redid the calling of the immunoSEQ multiplex PCR reads with MiXCR, one entry per CDR3 protein. The sample lists about 280,000 distinct CDR3 sequences, around 83% seen once, with approximately 0.12% in the top ten. CDR1 is SNHLY, CDR2 FYNNEI, per germline. The CDR3 spans 13 residues. The V end was cut by 2 bases, the J end by 1 base, with 5 bases between. Sequenced: CD8+ T cells from PBMCs. The TCR originated in a human donor with multiple sclerosis. The chain combines TRBV2 with TRBJ1-1; D remains unclear. CDR3 sequence: CASSENGNTEAFF. CDR3 bases: TGTGCCAGCAGTGAAAACGGGAACACTGAAGCTTTCTTT.